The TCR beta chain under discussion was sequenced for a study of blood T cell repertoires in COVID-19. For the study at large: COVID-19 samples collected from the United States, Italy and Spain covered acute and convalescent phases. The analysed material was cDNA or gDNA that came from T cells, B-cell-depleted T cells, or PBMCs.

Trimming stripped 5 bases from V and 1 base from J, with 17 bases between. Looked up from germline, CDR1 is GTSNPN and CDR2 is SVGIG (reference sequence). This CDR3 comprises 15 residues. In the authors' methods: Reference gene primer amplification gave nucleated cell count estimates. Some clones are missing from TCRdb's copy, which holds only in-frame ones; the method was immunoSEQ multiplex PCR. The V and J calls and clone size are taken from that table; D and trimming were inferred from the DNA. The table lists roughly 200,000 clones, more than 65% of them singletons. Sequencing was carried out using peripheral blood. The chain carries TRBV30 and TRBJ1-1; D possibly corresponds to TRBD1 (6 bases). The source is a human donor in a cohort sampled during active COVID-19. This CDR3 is CAWLPSTGRNTEAFF. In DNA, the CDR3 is TGTGCCTGGCTACCCTCGACAGGAAGGAACACTGAAGCTTTCTTT.